A single sample gave rise to the 20 T cell receptor beta chains below, sequenced in a study of cytomegalovirus exposure and HLA in healthy donors. In the PCR, 60 Vbeta and 13 Jbeta primers were used. Assay used: immunoSEQ multiplex PCR; TCRdb lists only in-frame clones, some missing. The repertoire holds more than 95,000 clones, with around 70% as singletons. The sequenced sample was PBMCs. Source of these receptors: a man aged 35-49 years in good health and CMV-seropositive.

This clone was found a few times. The gene calls are TRBV28 and TRBJ2-7, with 7 bases identical to TRBD1. The CDR3 has 15 residues. V lost 5 bases to trimming and J lost 6 bases; unmatched junction nucleotides: 13. From germline, CDR1 is MDHEN and CDR2 SYDVKM. CDR3 region: CASSRRTGPASEQYF. DNA of the CDR3: TGTGCCAGCAGTCGGAGGACAGGCCCTGCGTCCGAGCAGTACTTC.

The rearrangement joins TRBV5-1 to TRBJ2-2; D is perhaps TRBD2 (5 bases). Trimming took 4 bases from V and 3 from J, leaving 10 bases between them. Germline CDR1 and CDR2: SGHRS and YFSETQ. The CDR3 is 14 residues long. The CDR3 loop reads CASSPREDTGELFF. Written as DNA, the CDR3 is TGCGCCAGCAGCCCCCGGGAAGACACCGGGGAGCTGTTTTTT.

The V gene is TRBV30, the J gene TRBJ2-7; TRBD1 matches 11 bases. V dropped 0 bases and J dropped 7; count of bases not matched to a gene: 5. CDR1 GTSNPN and CDR2 SVGIG come from the germline V gene (reference sequence). This CDR3 has 14 residues. The CDR3 sequence: CAWSVWDRGIEQYF. The CDR3 DNA follows: TGTGCCTGGAGTGTTTGGGACAGGGGGATTGAGCAGTACTTC.

The chain uses TRBV30 and TRBJ1-1, with D maybe TRBD1 (5 bases). The CDR3 runs to 13 residues. V shed 3 bases and J shed 4 bases, with 12 bases lying between them. In germline, CDR1 is GTSNPN, CDR2 SVGIG (reference sequence). The CDR3: CAWSRVDRTEAFF. Here the CDR3 DNA reads TGTGCCTGGAGCAGGGTCGATCGCACTGAAGCTTTCTTT.

CDR3 loop: CASSTGGAGYTF. The CDR3 nucleotides read TGTGCCAGCAGTACAGGGGGCGCCGGCTACACCTTC. V is TRBV2 and J is TRBJ1-2; 9 bases line up with TRBD1. J was trimmed by 8 bases and V by 5 bases; bases with no gene match: 3. Germline V gene lookup returns CDR1 SNHLY and CDR2 FYNNEI. CDR3 length: 12 residues.

CDR3 amino acids: CASSPKGATEAFF. CDR3 coding DNA: TGTGCCAGCAGCCCGAAGGGGGCCACTGAAGCTTTCTTT. V gene TRBV7-9 combines with J gene TRBJ1-1; TRBD1 matches at 7 bases. The CDR3 has 13 amino acids. After removal of 5 bases from V and 4 bases from J, the junction contained 4 bases not matched to a gene. Germline V lookup: CDR1 SEHNR, CDR2 FQNEAQ (reference sequence).

This clone was detected only once. This chain links TRBV5-1 with TRBJ1-3; TRBD1 matches at 9 bases. Germline V gene data show CDR1 as SGHRS and CDR2 as YFSETQ. The length of the CDR3 is 14 residues. Unmatched junction bases numbered 5, after V lost 4 bases and J lost 6 bases. The CDR3: CASSLRDRENTIYF. DNA of the CDR3: TGCGCCAGCAGCCTCCGGGACAGGGAAAACACCATATATTTT.

The chain combines TRBV7-2 with TRBJ2-2, with D tentatively TRBD1 (6 bases). The CDR3 length is 14 residues. V lost 4 bases to trimming and J lost 6 bases, with 12 bases between them. Germline CDR1 and CDR2: SGHTA and FQGNSA. The DNA for the CDR3 is TGTGCCAGCAGCTCCTTAGGGGGAGCCGGGGAGCTGTTTTTT. This sequence encodes CASSSLGGAGELFF. The full variable domain, completed using reference TRBV7-2 and TRBJ2-2, is GAGVSQSPSNKVTEKGKDVELRCDPISGHTALYWYRQSLGQGLEFLIYFQGNSAPDKSGLPSDRFSAERTGGSVSTLTIQRTQQEDSAVYLCASSSLGGAGELFFGEGSRLTVL.

The rearrangement uses TRBV9 and TRBJ2-2; TRBD1 matches at 8 bases. The CDR3 length is 16 residues. From germline, CDR1 is SGDLS and CDR2 YYNGEE. V was pared by 4 bases and J by 1 base, with 6 bases of the junction left unmatched. The CDR3 nucleotides read TGTGCCAGCAGCTTTAAAGGGACAGGGAACACCGGGGAGCTGTTTTTT. Translated: CASSFKGTGNTGELFF. The full variable domain, with the rest looked up from reference TRBV9 and TRBJ2-2, is DSGVTQTPKHLITATGQRVTLRCSPRSGDLSVYWYQQSLDQGLQFLIQYYNGEERAKGNILERFSAQQFPDLHSELNLSSLELGDSALYFCASSFKGTGNTGELFFGEGSRLTVL.

V usage is TRBV5-1 and J usage is TRBJ2-1; possibly TRBD1 for D (6 bases). The CDR3 loop spans 13 amino acids. V was pared by 4 bases and J by 4 bases, with 9 bases between. CDR1 and CDR2 (germline): SGHRS, YFSETQ. The CDR3 here is CASSRGQYNEQFF. The CDR3 DNA reads TGCGCCAGCAGCCGCGGACAGTACAATGAGCAGTTCTTC.

In nucleotides, the CDR3 is TGTGCCAGCAGTTACTCACAGGCGAACACCGGGGAGCTGTTTTTT. It is translated as CASSYSQANTGELFF. The V gene is TRBV6-6, the J gene TRBJ2-2; D may be TRBD1 (5 bases). The V end lost 0 bases, the J end lost 0 bases, and 5 bases lay between the germline ends. CDR3 length: 15 amino acids. CDR1 and CDR2 from the germline V gene are MNHNY and SVGAGI (reference sequence).

For this clone: The sample contains more than one DNA sequence encoding this CDR3. This chain links TRBV11-2 with TRBJ2-1; D might be TRBD2 (5 bases). Germline CDR1 is SGHAT and CDR2 is FQNNGV. CDR3 size: 14 residues. Trimming removed 1 base at V and 6 bases at J, with 10 bases between. The CDR3 sequence is CASSLGGTSNEQFF. CDR3 sequence (DNA): TGTGCCAGCAGCTTAGGAGGAACTAGCAATGAGCAGTTCTTC.

This clone was detected only a few times. The CDR3 DNA follows: TGTGCCAGCAGCCCCTCACTAGCGGGCAATGAGCAGTTCTTC. Encoded protein: CASSPSLAGNEQFF. The chain joins TRBV9 to TRBJ2-1; 9 bases are shared with TRBD2. Germline V CDR1 and CDR2: SGDLS, YYNGEE. The V segment lost 4 bases and the J segment 6 bases; nucleotides outside the gene matches: 5. The CDR3 sequence is 14 residues long.

The chain is built from TRBV19 and TRBJ1-5; TRBD1 agrees at 7 bases. The CDR3 extends over 14 amino acids. Germline CDR1 is LNHDA and CDR2 is SQIVND (reference sequence). The junction had 8 bases not matched to a gene; V was cut back by 6 bases and J by 6 bases. CDR3 coding DNA: TGTGCCAGTAGCCTCACAGGGGAAGGTCAGCCCCAGCATTTT. Amino acids: CASSLTGEGQPQHF.

This clone appeared a few times. The rearrangement joins TRBV5-1 to TRBJ1-1; D gene uncertain. Germline V gene data show CDR1 as SGHRS and CDR2 as YFSETQ. Trimming took 0 bases from V and 3 from J, leaving 15 bases between them. The CDR3 covers 16 residues. The chain's CDR3 is CASSLGFYRAYTEAFF. CDR3 nucleotides: TGCGCCAGCAGCTTGGGATTCTATCGAGCTTACACTGAAGCTTTCTTT.

This chain links TRBV7-2 with TRBJ2-1; 9 bases agree with TRBD2. This CDR3 contains 15 residues. The V segment lost 2 bases and the J segment 8 bases; nucleotides outside the gene matches: 7. The germline V gene encodes CDR1 SGHTA and CDR2 FQGNSA. CDR3 in DNA: TGTGCCAGCAGCTTATTCCTAGCGGGAAGCGATGAGCAGTTCTTC. Its translation: CASSLFLAGSDEQFF.

This clone turned up a few times. This chain uses TRBV2 with TRBJ1-1; 9 bases map to TRBD1. In germline, CDR1 is SNHLY, CDR2 FYNNEI. The CDR3 contains 15 residues. The J segment lost 1 base and the V segment lost 4 bases, leaving 4 bases of the junction unmatched. The CDR3 region has the DNA TGTGCCAGCAGTGCGGGACAGGGTAGGAACACTGAAGCTTTCTTT. This gives the protein CASSAGQGRNTEAFF.

This clone was seen just once. This chain connects TRBV18 to TRBJ1-6; D possibly corresponds to TRBD1 (6 bases). CDR1 and CDR2 (germline): KGHSH, LQKENI. This CDR3 is built from 19 residues. With 3 bases removed from V and 0 bases from J, the gap between germline ends came to 18 bases. For the CDR3, the DNA is TGTGCCAGCTCACCTCTACAAGTGGGGGCCAGCTCCTATAATTCACCCCTCCACTTT. Protein: CASSPLQVGASSYNSPLHF.

This chain joins TRBV27 and TRBJ1-4; 8 nucleotides align to TRBD1. J was trimmed by 5 bases and V by 4 bases; bases with no gene match: 6. CDR1 MNHEY and CDR2 SMNVEV come from the germline V gene (reference sequence). The CDR3 totals 15 residues. The DNA of the CDR3 is TGTGCCAGCAGTTCCTGGACAGGGTCAAATGAAAAACTGTTTTTT. The encoded protein is CASSSWTGSNEKLFF. The whole variable domain, filled in from reference TRBV27 and TRBJ1-4, reads EAQVTQNPRYLITVTGKKLTVTCSQNMNHEYMSWYRQDPGLGLRQIYYSMNVEVTDKGDVPEGYKVSRKEKRNFPLILESPSPNQTSLYFCASSSWTGSNEKLFFGSGTQLSVL.

The chain links TRBV7-9 to TRBJ1-2; 7 nucleotides align to TRBD1. Per germline, CDR1 SEHNR and CDR2 FQNEAQ (reference sequence). V shed 5 bases and J 8 bases; nucleotides not matched to a gene: 11. This CDR3 is 14 amino acids long. In DNA, the CDR3 is TGTGCCAGCAGCCCCGCCAGGGGGAGTGGGGGCTACACCTTC. It specifies CASSPARGSGGYTF.